This entry is about one TCR beta chain. These data are taken from a study of cytomegalovirus exposure and HLA in healthy donors. PCR amplification relied on 60 Vbeta primers (plus 13 Jbeta primers). TCRdb keeps only in-frame clones here, not all; method: immunoSEQ multiplex PCR. The table lists some 120,000 clones, 75% to 90% of them singletons. Trimming cost V 4 bases and J 3 bases; bases outside gene matches: 8. This CDR3 spans 16 amino acids. From germline, CDR1 is MGHRA and CDR2 YSYEKL. V and J are TRBV4-1 and TRBJ2-1; 8 nucleotides line up with TRBD2. The origin of this receptor is a young man in good health and CMV-seropositive. Sequenced: PBMCs. In DNA form, the CDR3 reads TGCGCCAGCAGCCTGAGCGATCGGGGGGGCTACAATGAGCAGTTCTTC. Protein: CASSLSDRGGYNEQFF.